The TCR beta chain described here comes from a study of shared clonotypes between healthy human individuals. Study-wide results and caveats: Among donors, clonotype sharing was expected to be affected by sequencing depth.

The table came from immunoSEQ multiplex PCR; TCRdb's copy has only in-frame clones and leaves some out. Of roughly 1.5 million clones in the sample, approximately 98% were seen once. The trim removed 8 bases at V and 8 bases at J, leaving 7 bases unmatched. The length of the CDR3 is 13 residues. From germline, CDR1 is ENHRY and CDR2 SYGVKD. As concerns this clone: Its cognate antigen is unknown.

The source of this sequence is a man aged 25-45 years in good health. The gene calls are TRBV10-3 and TRBJ2-1; 9 bases fit TRBD1. Sequencing was performed on naive CD4+ T cells sorted from blood. Subset defined: CD45RA+ positively selected. As DNA, the CDR3 is TGTGCCATCGGATGGGACAGGGACTATGAGCAGTTCTTC. It specifies CAIGWDRDYEQFF.